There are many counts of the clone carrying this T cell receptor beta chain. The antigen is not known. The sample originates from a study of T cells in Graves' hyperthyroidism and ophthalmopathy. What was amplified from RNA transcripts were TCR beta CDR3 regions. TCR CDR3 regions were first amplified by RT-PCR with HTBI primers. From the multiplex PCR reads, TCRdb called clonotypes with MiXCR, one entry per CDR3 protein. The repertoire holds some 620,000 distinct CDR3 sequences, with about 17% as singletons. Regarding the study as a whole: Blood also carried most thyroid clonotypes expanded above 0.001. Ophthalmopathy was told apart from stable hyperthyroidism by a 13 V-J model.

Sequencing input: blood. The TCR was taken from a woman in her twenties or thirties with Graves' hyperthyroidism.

The CDR3 region is CASSSTGTNETDTQYF. For the CDR3, the DNA is TGTGCCAGCAGCTCAACCGGGACCAATGAAACAGATACGCAGTATTTT. The rearrangement links TRBV13 to TRBJ2-3; either TRBD1 or TRBD2 may supply D (5 bases each). The ends were cut back, 4 bases at V and 3 bases at J, with 17 bases in the middle. Per germline, CDR1 PRHDT and CDR2 FYEKMQ (reference sequence). The CDR3 runs 16 residues.